The TCR beta chain described here comes from a study of blood T cell repertoires in COVID-19. Study-level information: Acute-phase and convalescent COVID-19 samples originated in the United States, Italy and Spain. Sources were T cells, B-cell-depleted T cells, or PBMCs; the material itself was cDNA or gDNA.

Original processing methods: Reference gene primer amplification in the assay estimated nucleated cell counts. Assay used: immunoSEQ multiplex PCR; TCRdb lists only in-frame clones, some missing. V, J and clone size are taken as reported in that table, and D and trimming were inferred from the DNA itself. The table includes under 200,000 clones, just under 80% detected once. Trimming cost V 1 base and J 2 bases, with 7 bases left between them. The CDR3 spans 13 residues. The germline gives CDR1 SGHTS, CDR2 YDEGEE. The sequence came from a man aged 70 or older with active or convalescent COVID-19. Input material: peripheral blood. The rearrangement links TRBV5-8 to TRBJ2-7; D unresolved. The CDR3 bases are TGTGCCAGCAGCTTGCCAGTTGCCTACGAGCAGTACTTC. This sequence encodes CASSLPVAYEQYF.